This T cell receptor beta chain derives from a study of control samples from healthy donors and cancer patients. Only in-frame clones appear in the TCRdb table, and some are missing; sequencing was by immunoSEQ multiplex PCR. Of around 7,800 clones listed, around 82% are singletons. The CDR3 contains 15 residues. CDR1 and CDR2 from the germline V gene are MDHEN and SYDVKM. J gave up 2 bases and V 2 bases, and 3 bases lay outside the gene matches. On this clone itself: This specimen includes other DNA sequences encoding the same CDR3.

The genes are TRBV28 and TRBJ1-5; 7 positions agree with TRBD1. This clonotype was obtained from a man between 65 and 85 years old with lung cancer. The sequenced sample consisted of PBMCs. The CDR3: CASSLRQGGNQPQHF. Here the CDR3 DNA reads TGTGCCAGCAGTTTACGACAGGGTGGCAATCAGCCCCAGCATTTT.